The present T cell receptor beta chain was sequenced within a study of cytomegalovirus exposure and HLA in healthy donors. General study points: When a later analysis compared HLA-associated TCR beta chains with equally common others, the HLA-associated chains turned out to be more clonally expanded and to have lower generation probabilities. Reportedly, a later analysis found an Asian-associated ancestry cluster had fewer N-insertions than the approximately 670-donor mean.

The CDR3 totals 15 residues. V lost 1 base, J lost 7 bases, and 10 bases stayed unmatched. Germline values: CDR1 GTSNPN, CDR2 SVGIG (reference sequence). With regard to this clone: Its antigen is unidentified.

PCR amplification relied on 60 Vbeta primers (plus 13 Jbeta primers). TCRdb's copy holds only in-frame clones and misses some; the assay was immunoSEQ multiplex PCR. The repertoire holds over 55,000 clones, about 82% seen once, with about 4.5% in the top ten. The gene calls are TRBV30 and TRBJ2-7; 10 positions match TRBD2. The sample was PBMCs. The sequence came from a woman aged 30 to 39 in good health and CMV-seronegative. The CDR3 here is CAWSASGLAGEEQYF. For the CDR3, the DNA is TGTGCCTGGAGTGCCAGCGGGCTAGCGGGGGAAGAGCAGTACTTC.